This T cell receptor beta chain was identified during a study of long-term antiretroviral therapy in people with HIV. Investigators performed immunoSEQ version v3.0 at survey level. The table came from immunoSEQ multiplex PCR; TCRdb's copy has only in-frame clones and leaves some out. Of roughly 28,000 clones detected, about nine tenths appear once; the ten largest clones hold about 4.3%. The clonotype comes from a woman between 40 and 55 years old with HIV. Sequenced here: unsorted PBMCs, sampled about 5.3 years after starting antiretroviral therapy.

The CDR3 loop is CASSEAAGADEQFF. DNA for the CDR3: TGTGCCAGCAGTGAAGCTGCAGGGGCGGATGAGCAGTTCTTC. The chain is built from TRBV6-1 and TRBJ2-1; tentatively, D is TRBD1 (6 bases). V was pared by 0 bases and J by 8 bases, with 11 bases between. CDR3 size: 14 residues. From germline, CDR1 is MNHNS and CDR2 SASEGT.